The following is a T cell receptor beta chain sequence with its context. The target antigen is unknown. This sample stems from a study of T cell repertoires in cytomegalovirus infection. Across the study: Matching HLA type, along with CMV infection, was indicated by public TCR beta signatures. Findings and limits, study-wide: There were carriers of CMV plus the relevant HLA, and cumulative public TCR beta family frequency identified them. Ex vivo, HLA-C-restricted CMV-specific TCR beta clonotypes prevailed over the rest of the response.

TCRdb reanalysed the reads using MiXCR and keeps one entry per CDR3 protein. This table holds about 360,000 distinct CDR3 sequences, 15% to 20% found once. V lost 7 bases and J lost 0, with 8 bases in between. The CDR3 covers 13 residues. Per the germline V gene, CDR1 is MGHDK and CDR2 is SYGVNS. The rearrangement joins TRBV25-1 to TRBJ2-3, with D hard to call. The receptor was derived from a human donor in good health (CMV status not recorded). Some clones in this sample may be carry-over from other donors' samples. The sequencing sample was made of PBMCs. The CDR3 DNA reads as TGTGCCAGCAAAGCGCCTAGCACAGATACGCAGTATTTT. Its protein is CASKAPSTDTQYF.